What follows is one T cell receptor (beta chain) and its context. The source of the sample is a study of Tregs in tolerant kidney transplant recipients. Study as a whole: Recipients received nonmyeloablative bone marrow transplants from related graft donors, with transient mixed chimerism.

Assay used: immunoSEQ multiplex PCR; TCRdb lists only in-frame clones, some missing. The table has about 110,000 clones, nearly 90% seen once. CD4+CD25+CD127- Tregs, CD4+CD25- non-Tregs, CD4 and CD8 cells were sorted. This CDR3 has 16 residues. CDR1 is MDHEN and CDR2 is SYDVKM in the germline V gene. J was trimmed by 7 bases and V by 6 bases; bases with no gene match: 13. The rearrangement links TRBV28 to TRBJ2-1; 9 bases are a match to TRBD1. The TCR originated in a human donor who received a combined kidney and bone marrow transplant. The sequencing here drew on CD4+ T cells from blood, taken before the transplant. The CDR3 sequence: CASRPGTGISGNEQFF. The CDR3 region has the DNA TGTGCCAGCAGACCCGGGACAGGGATCAGTGGGAATGAGCAGTTCTTC. Using reference TRBV28 and TRBJ2-1 for the parts outside the CDR3, the full variable domain is DVKVTQSSRYLVKRTGEKVFLECVQDMDHENMFWYRQDPGLGLRLIYFSYDVKMKEKGDIPEGYSVSREKKERFSLILESASTNQTSMYLCASRPGTGISGNEQFFGPGTRLTVL.